A single sample is the source of the 26 T cell receptor beta chains below, sequenced in a study of Graves' ophthalmopathy and Graves' hyperthyroidism. The sequenced template was RNA, covering the TCR beta CDR3 region. Amplification began with first-round RT-PCR using HTBI primers, then second-round multiplex PCR was performed. TCRdb recomputed calls from the multiplex PCR reads with MiXCR, one row per CDR3 protein. Counted here are about 700,000 distinct CDR3 sequences, about 38% occurring once; the ten biggest clones make up 3% to 3.5%. Specimen: peripheral blood. These receptors were collected from an adult man with Graves' ophthalmopathy.

This clonotype was detected a few times. The CDR3 DNA is TGTGCCAGCAGCCGGGACTTGCAATCCTACGAGCAGTACTTC. This codes for CASSRDLQSYEQYF. The chain recombines TRBV11-2 with TRBJ2-7; tentative D call: TRBD2 (6 bases). Trimming cost V 5 bases and J 1 base, with 12 bases left between them. This CDR3 has 14 residues. The V gene's germline CDR1 is SGHAT and CDR2 FQNNGV.

The chain joins TRBV27 to TRBJ1-4; D gene ambiguous. The CDR3 is 14 amino acids. Germline V CDR1 and CDR2: MNHEY, SMNVEV (reference sequence). V dropped 6 bases and J dropped 7 bases, with 15 bases sitting between them. CDR3 nucleotides: TGTGCCAGCAGCAAGTACCAACTGAGTGAAAAACTGTTTTTT. Translating gives CASSKYQLSEKLFF.

V is TRBV10-3 and J is TRBJ2-1; 9 nucleotides agree with TRBD1. The CDR3 is made up of 15 amino acids. After removal of 5 bases from V and 5 bases from J, the junction contained 7 bases not matched to a gene. Germline CDR1 and CDR2: ENHRY and SYGVKD. For the CDR3, the DNA is TGTGCCATCAGTTCCCCGGACAGGGGACACAATGAGCAGTTCTTC. It codes for CAISSPDRGHNEQFF.

The V gene is TRBV11-2, the J gene TRBJ2-5; 9 bases align to TRBD1. The length of the CDR3 is 18 residues. V shed 8 bases and J 2 bases; nucleotides not matched to a gene: 18. Germline-derived CDR1 and CDR2 are SGHAT and FQNNGV. The CDR3 is CASRKQGALSVRQETQYF. CDR3 sequence (DNA): TGTGCCAGCCGGAAACAGGGGGCCCTATCGGTTAGACAAGAGACCCAGTACTTC.

This clonotype was observed a few times. The junction departs from germline at one end; a sequencing error may be responsible. The J gene is TRBJ2-7, the V gene TRBV5-5, with 7 bases that match TRBD1. The CDR3 has 15 residues. Germline assignment: CDR1 SGHKS and CDR2 YYEKEE (reference sequence). Here the CDR3 DNA reads TGCGCCAGCAGCCAACCAGGGGGACCCACTTACGAGCAGTACTTC. Residues: CASSQPGGPTYEQYF.

This clonotype was detected ten times or more. The CDR3 DNA reads TGTGCCAGCAGTAGGACAGGGTACGAGCAGTACTTC. Translated, it gives CASSRTGYEQYF. This chain links TRBV7-9 with TRBJ2-7; 8 bases map to TRBD1. Germline V lookup: CDR1 SEHNR, CDR2 FQNEAQ (reference sequence). Trimming removed 6 bases from V and 4 bases from J; junction bases left unmatched: 2. The CDR3 spans 12 residues. The entire variable domain, with the rest obtained from reference TRBV7-9 and TRBJ2-7, is as follows: DTGVSQNPRHKITKRGQNVTFRCDPISEHNRLYWYRQTLGQGPEFLTYFQNEAQLEKSRLLSDRFSAERPKGSFSTLEIQRTEQGDSAMYLCASSRTGYEQYFGPGTRLTVT.

This chain links TRBV9 with TRBJ2-6, with 8 bases aligning to TRBD1. The CDR3 runs 18 residues. V shed 3 bases and J 0 bases; nucleotides not matched to a gene: 8. The germline V gene encodes CDR1 SGDLS and CDR2 YYNGEE. As DNA, the CDR3 is TGTGCCAGCAGCGCAGGACAGGGATCGCTCTCTGGGGCCAACGTCCTGACTTTC. This encodes CASSAGQGSLSGANVLTF.

The gene calls are TRBV5-1 and TRBJ2-2; the match to TRBD2 covers 12 bases. Per germline, CDR1 SGHRS and CDR2 YFSETQ. CDR3 length equals 18 residues. With V trimmed by 3 bases and J by 1 base, 7 bases remained unmatched. CDR3 bases: TGCGCCAGCAGCTCCGGGACTAGCGGGTCGGTGAACACCGGGGAGCTGTTTTTT. It translates to CASSSGTSGSVNTGELFF. The variable domain in full, completed from reference TRBV5-1 and TRBJ2-2, reads KAGVTQTPRYLIKTRGQQVTLSCSPISGHRSVSWYQQTPGQGLQFLFEYFSETQRNKGNFPGRFSGRQFSNSRSEMNVSTLELGDSALYLCASSSGTSGSVNTGELFFGEGSRLTVL.

In this sample, this clonotype turned up a few times. The chain couples TRBV5-1 to TRBJ1-3; TRBD1 is a possible D gene (6 bases). In germline, CDR1 is SGHRS, CDR2 YFSETQ. V lost 1 base to trimming and J lost 0 bases, with 11 bases between them. This CDR3 has 16 residues. The CDR3 protein is CASSLLGQISGNTIYF. The CDR3, as DNA: TGCGCCAGCAGCTTGCTCGGACAGATCTCTGGAAACACCATATATTTT.

This clonotype was found a few times. The chain has TRBV5-1 and TRBJ2-3; possibly TRBD2 for D (7 bases). Germline V gene lookup returns CDR1 SGHRS and CDR2 YFSETQ. The V end was cut by 4 bases, the J end by 6 bases, with 18 bases between. This CDR3 has 15 residues. CDR3 coding DNA: TGCGCCAGCAGCCTACTGGGGGGGCCCGTGGATACGCAGTATTTT. Encoded protein: CASSLLGGPVDTQYF.

This clonotype has at least ten counts. This chain connects TRBV14 to TRBJ1-2; D uncertain. Trimming took 0 bases from V and 1 from J, leaving 3 bases between them. The CDR3 covers 13 residues. CDR1 and CDR2 from the germline V gene are SGHDN and FVKESK. The CDR3 DNA is TGTGCCAGCAGCCAAGATTATAACTATGGCTACACCTTC. Translated: CASSQDYNYGYTF.

Note on this clonotype: This may stem from a read error, because a much larger clone lies one nucleotide away. Without the conserved terminal phenylalanine or tryptophan, this CDR3 likely stems from a read error. The V call is TRBV7-2, the J call TRBJ2-7, with a possible D match to TRBD1 (5 bases). This CDR3 region has 16 residues. The germline V gene has CDR1 SGHTA and CDR2 FQGNSA. V shed 1 base and J shed 0 bases, with 13 bases lying between them. CDR3 in DNA: TGTGCCAGCAGCTTAGTGGGCAGGGTAAGCTCCTACGAGCAGTACCTC. This gives the protein CASSLVGRVSSYEQYL.

This clonotype was seen ten or more times. CDR3 bases: TGTGCCAGCAGCACAGGGGCGGGTACGCAGCCCCAGCATTTT. Its protein product is CASSTGAGTQPQHF. V and J are TRBV7-8 and TRBJ1-5, with TRBD1 identical over 7 bases. The CDR3 has 14 residues. Germline V gene lookup returns CDR1 SGHVS and CDR2 FQNEAQ. V shed 5 bases and J 7 bases; nucleotides not matched to a gene: 8.

The chain recombines TRBV29-1 with TRBJ1-5, with D hard to call. The germline V gene has CDR1 SQVTM and CDR2 ANQGSEA. Trimming took off 6 bases at V and 6 bases at J, with 9 bases between the two ends. CDR3 length equals 11 residues. CDR3 protein: CSVGGGQPQHF. In DNA, the CDR3 is TGCAGCGTAGGAGGCGGTCAGCCCCAGCATTTT.

The rearrangement links TRBV10-2 to TRBJ2-6, with D unclear. V lost 10 bases to trimming and J lost 1 base, with 17 bases between them. The germline V gene encodes CDR1 WSHSY and CDR2 SAAADI. The CDR3 has 16 amino acids. In DNA, the CDR3 is TGCGCCACCAGAGGAGACGGTGCATCTGGGGCCAACGTCCTGACTTTC. Protein: CATRGDGASGANVLTF.

This clonotype was seen a few times. The chain is built from TRBV20-1 and TRBJ2-7; TRBD1 matches 8 bases. Trimming cost V 0 bases and J 5 bases; bases outside gene matches: 9. The CDR3 length is 15 residues. Germline CDR1 DFQATT, CDR2 SNEGSKA (reference sequence). The CDR3 loop is CSAREGRGRTHEQYF. In DNA form, the CDR3 reads TGCAGTGCTAGAGAGGGCAGGGGGCGCACCCACGAGCAGTACTTC.

This rearrangement joins TRBV7-2 to TRBJ1-2; 7 bases line up with TRBD1. The germline gives CDR1 SGHTA, CDR2 FQGNSA. V was clipped by 5 bases and J by 6 bases; unmatched bases: 9. This CDR3 contains 14 residues. The CDR3 sequence is CASSTQQGSDGYTF. The CDR3 nucleotides are TGTGCCAGCAGCACCCAACAGGGGTCCGATGGCTACACCTTC.

The rearrangement uses TRBV9 and TRBJ2-2, with D unclear. There are 11 residues in the CDR3. V lost 6 bases to trimming and J lost 5 bases, with 5 bases between them. Germline V gene lookup returns CDR1 SGDLS and CDR2 YYNGEE. The CDR3 region is CASTKTGELFF. Written as DNA, the CDR3 is TGTGCCAGCACCAAAACCGGGGAGCTGTTTTTT. The full variable domain, its missing parts supplied by reference TRBV9 and TRBJ2-2, is DSGVTQTPKHLITATGQRVTLRCSPRSGDLSVYWYQQSLDQGLQFLIQYYNGEERAKGNILERFSAQQFPDLHSELNLSSLELGDSALYFCASTKTGELFFGEGSRLTVL.

This clonotype was seen many times. The gene calls are TRBV20-1 and TRBJ1-5; tentatively, D is TRBD1 (6 bases). This CDR3 has 12 amino acids. Trimming removed 5 bases from V and 7 bases from J, with 12 bases in between. Germline values: CDR1 DFQATT, CDR2 SNEGSKA (reference sequence). This CDR3 reads CSARQVAQPQHF. In nucleotides, the CDR3 is TGCAGTGCTCGACAGGTCGCACAGCCCCAGCATTTT.

This clonotype was picked up a small number of times. CDR3 sequence: CASSFRDRGIYEQYF. The CDR3 DNA reads as TGTGCCAGCAGCTTCCGGGACAGGGGAATATACGAGCAGTACTTC. The V and J genes are TRBV5-4 and TRBJ2-7, with 10 bases fitting TRBD1. CDR1 SGHNT and CDR2 YYREEE come from the germline V gene (reference sequence). The CDR3 spans 15 residues. The V gene end was trimmed by 2 bases and the J gene end by 4 bases; junction bases not matched to a gene: 6.

V gene TRBV19 combines with J gene TRBJ1-1; 7 bases match TRBD1. The CDR3 spans 14 residues. The V gene's germline CDR1 is LNHDA and CDR2 SQIVND (reference sequence). CDR3 in DNA: TGTGCTAGAGACCCCGGGACAGTAAACACTGAAGCTTTCTTT. Translated, it gives CARDPGTVNTEAFF.

Ten or more counts support this clonotype. This sequence joins TRBV2 and TRBJ1-1; D uncertain. This CDR3 has 12 amino acids. CDR1 and CDR2 from the germline V gene are SNHLY and FYNNEI. V was pared by 4 bases and J by 10 bases, with 13 bases between. The DNA of the CDR3 is TGTGCCAGCAGTGGTCGATACCTAGGAGCTTTCTTT. Encoded protein: CASSGRYLGAFF.

At least ten counts were recorded for this clonotype. V and J are TRBV19 and TRBJ2-2; 8 positions agree with TRBD1. The CDR3 has 15 amino acids. J lost 3 bases, V lost 6 bases, and 6 bases had no gene match. Germline V lookup: CDR1 LNHDA, CDR2 SQIVND (reference sequence). CDR3 nucleotides: TGTGCCAGTAGCCCGGGACAGGTCGACACCGGGGAGCTGTTTTTT. Its translation: CASSPGQVDTGELFF. Based on the CDR3 plus reference TRBV19 and TRBJ2-2, the full variable domain is DGGITQSPKYLFRKEGQNVTLSCEQNLNHDAMYWYRQDPGQGLRLIYYSQIVNDFQKGDIAEGYSVSREKKESFPLTVTSAQKNPTAFYLCASSPGQVDTGELFFGEGSRLTVL.

This clonotype was recorded many times. The CDR3 is CASSELVQGNGYTF. CDR3 DNA: TGTGCCAGCAGTGAATTGGTACAGGGAAATGGCTACACCTTC. This chain links TRBV25-1 with TRBJ1-2, with TRBD1 as a possible D gene (6 bases). Germline loops: CDR1 MGHDK, CDR2 SYGVNS. V dropped 1 base and J dropped 6 bases, with 12 bases sitting between them. The CDR3 contains 14 residues.

The CDR3 sequence is CAIRQNERDEHF. CDR3 coding DNA: TGTGCCATCAGGCAAAATGAGCGGGACGAGCATTTT. This rearrangement joins TRBV10-3 to TRBJ1-5; D might be TRBD1 (5 bases). The CDR3 is made up of 12 amino acids. Trimming removed 6 bases from V and 14 bases from J, with 17 bases in between. Germline CDR1 and CDR2: ENHRY and SYGVKD.

In the case of this clonotype: It may be a read error: a sequence one base away is much more abundant. In DNA form, the CDR3 reads TGTGCCAGTAGCCCTTCAGGGGACCACACTGAAGCTCTCTTT. Its protein product is CASSPSGDHTEALF. The V call is TRBV19, the J call TRBJ1-1; a weak D match, TRBD1 (6 bases). This CDR3 is built from 14 residues. The germline V gene encodes CDR1 LNHDA and CDR2 SQIVND (reference sequence).